Presented here are 10 T cell receptor beta chains from one specimen sequenced in a study of human T cells and chemical hapten exposure. Using its own MiXCR run on the RACE reads, TCRdb lists one record per CDR3 protein. The sample gives about 360,000 distinct CDR3 sequences, around 4.8% of which show up once; approximately 2.5% is in the top ten. Time point described: patch test 1, 2 weeks after DPC sensitization. Treatment: therapeutic diphenylcyclopropenone sensitization with weekly scalp DPC. Sequences were derived from whole blood, sampled in connection with sensitization to the hapten diphenylcyclopropenone (DPC). Receptor source: a woman aged 45 to 65 with alopecia areata. Some clones in this sample may be carry-over from other donors' samples.

The table lists this clonotype with many counts. The genes are TRBV15 and TRBJ2-2, with D maybe TRBD2 (5 bases). The CDR3 extends over 14 amino acids. Trimming shortened V by 0 bases and J by 6 bases, and 8 bases separated the two germline ends. The germline gives CDR1 LNHNV, CDR2 YYDKDF (reference sequence). The DNA for the CDR3 is TGTGCCACCAGCAGAGATCGGGGTCCCGGGGAGCTGTTTTTT. Translating gives CATSRDRGPGELFF.

V and J are TRBV6-1 and TRBJ1-1; D ambiguous. V lost 7 bases to trimming and J lost 0 bases, with 9 bases between them. The CDR3 runs to 13 residues. Looked up from germline, CDR1 is MNHNS and CDR2 is SASEGT. CDR3 region: CASIISLNTEAFF. The CDR3, as DNA: TGTGCCAGCATCATTAGTTTGAACACTGAAGCTTTCTTT.

This clonotype was counted many times. The CDR3 DNA reads as TGTGCCAGCAGTTTAGACACAGCCTACGAGCAGTACTTC. Protein: CASSLDTAYEQYF. The chain recombines TRBV12-3 or TRBV12-4 with TRBJ2-7; D gene unclear. The CDR3 consists of 13 residues. V was cut by 1 base and J by 2 bases, with 6 bases left in between.

The genes are TRBV29-1 and TRBJ1-5; the D gene is possibly TRBD1 (5 bases). Trimming pared 7 bases from V and 4 bases from J, leaving 14 bases between. The germline V gene encodes CDR1 SQVTM and CDR2 ANQGSEA. The CDR3 is 13 amino acids. The DNA for the CDR3 is TGCAGCGCCCAGGCGGGGGTTAATCAGCCCCAGCATTTT. Translating it yields CSAQAGVNQPQHF.

This clonotype was observed a handful of times. The genes are TRBV5-4 and TRBJ2-1, with 9 nucleotides matching TRBD2. The CDR3 sequence is 15 residues long. V lost 3 bases to trimming and J lost 9 bases; unmatched junction nucleotides: 10. Germline CDR1 and CDR2: SGHNT and YYREEE (reference sequence). Here the CDR3 DNA reads TGTGCCAGCAGCTCGACTAGCGGTACCACCGGTGAGCAGTTCTTC. It translates to CASSSTSGTTGEQFF.

This clonotype was detected many times. This rearrangement joins TRBV6-5 to TRBJ2-5, with unresolved D. Trimming took off 7 bases at V and 5 bases at J, with 14 bases between the two ends. From germline, CDR1 is MNHEY and CDR2 SVGAGI. CDR3 length: 13 amino acids. The CDR3 region is CASTWAVDETQYF. The CDR3, as DNA: TGTGCCAGCACCTGGGCAGTGGATGAGACCCAGTACTTC.

This clonotype has more than one count but fewer than ten. CDR3 protein: CASSLSAAQFF. CDR3 nucleotides: TGTGCCAGCAGCTTGAGCGCGGCGCAGTTCTTC. The chain employs TRBV5-6 and TRBJ2-1; D call uncertain. There are 11 residues in the CDR3. V dropped 1 base and J dropped 12 bases, with 8 bases sitting between them. Germline V lookup: CDR1 SGHDT, CDR2 YYEEEE.

This clonotype was detected ten times or more. This chain connects TRBV2 to TRBJ2-7; D is unresolved. Per the germline V gene, CDR1 is SNHLY and CDR2 is FYNNEI. Trimming took 2 bases from V and 7 from J, leaving 18 bases between them. The CDR3 covers 15 residues. This chain's CDR3 is CASSESRALTGEQYF. The DNA of the CDR3 is TGTGCCAGCAGTGAAAGCCGGGCCCTCACCGGAGAGCAGTACTTC.

This clonotype occurred a few times. The chain links TRBV12-3 or TRBV12-4 to TRBJ1-4; TRBD1 is a possible D gene (5 bases). Deletions cut 6 bases from V and 3 bases from J, with 14 bases between. There are 15 residues in the CDR3. The CDR3 spells CASRLLQAANEKLFF. CDR3 DNA: TGTGCCAGCAGGCTATTACAGGCGGCTAATGAAAAACTGTTTTTT.

In its sample, this clonotype was seen many times. The genes are TRBV20-1 and TRBJ2-1, with 7 nucleotides matching TRBD2. J gave up 4 bases and V 3 bases, and 3 bases lay outside the gene matches. Germline CDR1 and CDR2: DFQATT and SNEGSKA (reference sequence). CDR3 length: 13 amino acids. CDR3 nucleotide sequence: TGCAGTGCTAGTGGGGGGGGATACAATGAGCAGTTCTTC. Its translation: CSASGGGYNEQFF.